This TCR beta chain was found in a study of regulatory T cells in long-lasting Graves disease. General study results and limits: TRBV28, TRBJ1-2 and TRBJ2-5 were segments that persistent disease favored.

The time point: newly diagnosed GD, antithyroid drugs for less than 3 months. TCR sequences were obtained from RNA taken from PBMCs. CDR1 and CDR2 from the germline V gene are MDHEN and SYDVKM. This CDR3 has 12 amino acids. V was pared by 6 bases and J by 5 bases, with 11 bases between. This clonotype was seen repeatedly, ten times or more. Its specificity is unknown. Construction of the TCR beta libraries employed iRepertoire HTBI primers in conjunction with Arm-PCR of CDR3 regions. A single record per CDR3 protein comes from TCRdb applying MiXCR to the multiplex PCR reads. The repertoire includes more than 450,000 distinct CDR3 sequences, around 13% of them detected once, and approximately 9% sits in the top ten. This sample was also put to use in a study of T cells in Graves' hyperthyroidism and ophthalmopathy. That source adds: First-round RT-PCR with HTBI primers amplified the TCR CDR3 region. Also found in blood were most expanded thyroid clonotypes above 0.001.

The clonotype comes from a woman aged 30 to 39 with Graves disease. The sample here was peripheral blood mononuclear cells (PBMCs), taken at new diagnosis, from a patient treated with antithyroid drugs. V gene TRBV28 combines with J gene TRBJ2-7; no definite D call. The CDR3, as DNA: TGTGCCAGCAGGAAAATCCCCCACGAGCAGTACTTC. This gives the protein CASRKIPHEQYF.